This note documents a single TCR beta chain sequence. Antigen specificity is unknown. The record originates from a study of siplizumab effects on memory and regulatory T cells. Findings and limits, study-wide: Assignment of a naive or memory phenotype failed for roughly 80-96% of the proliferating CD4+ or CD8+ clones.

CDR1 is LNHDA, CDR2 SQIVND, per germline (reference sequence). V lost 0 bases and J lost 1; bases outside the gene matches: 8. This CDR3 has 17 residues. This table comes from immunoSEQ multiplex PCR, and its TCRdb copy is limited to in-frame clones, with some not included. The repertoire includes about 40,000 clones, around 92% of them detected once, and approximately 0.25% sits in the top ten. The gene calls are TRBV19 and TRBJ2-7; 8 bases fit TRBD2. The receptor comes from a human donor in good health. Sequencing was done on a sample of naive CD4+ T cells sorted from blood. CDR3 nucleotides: TGTGCCAGTAGTATAGACTTCGGGAGGGCCAGGTCCTACGAGCAGTACTTC. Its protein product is CASSIDFGRARSYEQYF.